A single sample is the source of the 4 T cell receptor beta chains below, sequenced in a study of blood T cell repertoires in COVID-19. The repertoire was sequenced with immunoSEQ multiplex PCR; TCRdb's copy has only in-frame clones and lacks some. The sample holds around 97,000 clones, around nine tenths seen once. Sequences were obtained from peripheral blood. Receptor source: a human donor in a cohort sampled during active COVID-19.

Only a few counts were recorded for this clone. The CDR3 spells CASGGEIDQPQHF. The CDR3 DNA reads TGTGCCAGCGGGGGGGAAATAGATCAGCCCCAGCATTTT. The chain couples TRBV28 to TRBJ1-5; TRBD1 is a possible D gene (5 bases). The V gene's germline CDR1 is MDHEN and CDR2 SYDVKM. CDR3 length: 13 residues. The V gene lost 8 bases and the J gene lost 5 bases, with 13 bases spanning the gap.

J is TRBJ1-5 and V is TRBV10-3; maybe TRBD1 (6 bases). V was cut by 2 bases and J by 4 bases, with 15 bases left in between. The CDR3 totals 16 residues. Germline CDR1 is ENHRY and CDR2 is SYGVKD. CDR3 DNA sequence: TGTGCCATCAGTGAGGTAGGGGGATCAGGGAATCAGCCCCAGCATTTT. It is translated as CAISEVGGSGNQPQHF.

The chain combines TRBV4-1 with TRBJ1-4, with 8 nucleotides matching TRBD1. The CDR3 is made up of 16 amino acids. Losses at the gene ends were 2 bases for V and 7 bases for J; bases not matched to a gene: 9. Germline V gene lookup returns CDR1 MGHRA and CDR2 YSYEKL. CDR3 residues: CASSQSRTGPGEKLFF. In DNA form, the CDR3 reads TGCGCCAGCAGCCAATCACGGACAGGGCCGGGTGAAAAACTGTTTTTT.

The V gene is TRBV19, the J gene TRBJ1-6; TRBD1 agrees at 8 bases. This CDR3 is 16 amino acids long. Germline V gene sequence: CDR1 LNHDA, CDR2 SQIVND (reference sequence). The ends lost 0 bases at V and 7 bases at J; junction bases unmatched: 5. In DNA form, the CDR3 reads TGTGCCAGTAGTATAGATCGTAACAGGGGGAATTCACCCCTCCACTTT. Protein product: CASSIDRNRGNSPLHF.